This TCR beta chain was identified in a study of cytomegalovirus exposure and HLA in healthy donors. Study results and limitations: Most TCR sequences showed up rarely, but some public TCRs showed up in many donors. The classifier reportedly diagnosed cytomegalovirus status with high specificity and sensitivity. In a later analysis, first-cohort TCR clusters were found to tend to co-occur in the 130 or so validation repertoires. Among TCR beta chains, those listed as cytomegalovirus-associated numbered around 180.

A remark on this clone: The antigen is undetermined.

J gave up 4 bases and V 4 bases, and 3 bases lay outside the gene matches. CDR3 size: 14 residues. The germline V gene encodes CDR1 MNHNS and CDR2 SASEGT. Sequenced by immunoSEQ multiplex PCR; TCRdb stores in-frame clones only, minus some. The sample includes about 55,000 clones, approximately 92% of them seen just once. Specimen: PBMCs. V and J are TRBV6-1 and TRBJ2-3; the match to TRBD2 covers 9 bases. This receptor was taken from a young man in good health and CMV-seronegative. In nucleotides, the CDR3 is TGTGCCAGCAGTGGCCTAGCGGGACCAGATACGCAGTATTTT. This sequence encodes CASSGLAGPDTQYF.